Listed here is a single T cell receptor (beta chain). Antigen: not known. The data were obtained in a study of T cell responses to AZD1222 COVID-19 vaccine. Findings and limits, study-wide: Baseline seropositivity occurred in only six AZD1222 recipients.

The data were produced by immunoSEQ multiplex PCR, yet TCRdb's version contains in-frame clones alone and is incomplete. The table has 90,000 to 110,000 clones, 70% to 90% seen once; the top ten hold about 4.6%. The CDR3 is 14 amino acids. Trimming stripped 0 bases from V and 6 bases from J, with 11 bases between. Germline V gives CDR1 SGDLS, CDR2 YYNGEE. The sequencing here drew on peripheral blood, taken 28 days after the second AZD1222 dose. The source is an adult who received the AZD1222 COVID-19 vaccine. The chain carries TRBV9 and TRBJ2-3, with D perhaps TRBD2 (6 bases). The CDR3 nucleotides read TGTGCCAGCAGCGTAGCGGGGGATGAGGATACGCAGTATTTT. This sequence encodes CASSVAGDEDTQYF.